These 29 T cell receptor beta chains were sequenced from one sample in a study of blood T cell repertoires in COVID-19. The method was immunoSEQ multiplex PCR; TCRdb's version includes in-frame clones alone and lacks a portion of them. The table shows about 60,000 clones, with 90% occurring only once. Sequencing was done on a sample of peripheral blood. The receptors were gathered from a man in his sixties with acute or convalescent COVID-19.

The chain couples TRBV5-1 to TRBJ2-5, with a tentative D call TRBD1 (6 bases). The length of the CDR3 is 14 residues. V was cut by 4 bases and J by 5 bases, with 15 bases left in between. Per germline, CDR1 SGHRS and CDR2 YFSETQ. The CDR3 DNA reads as TGCGCCAGCAGCCTCGACAGGACCCAGGAGACCCAGTACTTC. This codes for CASSLDRTQETQYF.

The chain employs TRBV9 and TRBJ2-7; D is uncertain. The CDR3 is 13 amino acids. V lost 3 bases and J lost 7, with 14 bases in between. Germline loops: CDR1 SGDLS, CDR2 YYNGEE. The CDR3 loop reads CASSASGAREQYF. In DNA form, the CDR3 reads TGTGCCAGCAGCGCATCCGGAGCGCGGGAGCAGTACTTC.

The chain carries TRBV30 and TRBJ1-2; TRBD1 agrees at 10 bases. Trimming removed 5 bases from V and 1 base from J; junction bases left unmatched: 7. Per the germline V gene, CDR1 is GTSNPN and CDR2 is SVGIG (reference sequence). This CDR3 region has 15 residues. The CDR3 spells CAWAPGQGYNYGYTF. The CDR3 coding sequence is TGTGCCTGGGCACCGGGACAGGGGTATAACTATGGCTACACCTTC.

The genes are TRBV7-6 and TRBJ1-1; D remains ambiguous. The CDR3 extends over 14 amino acids. Looked up from germline, CDR1 is SGHVS and CDR2 is FNYEAQ. The V end lost 2 bases, the J end lost 10 bases, and 17 bases lay between the germline ends. CDR3 in DNA: TGTGCCAGCAGCTTAAATTCAGGCGCAAGCAGAGCTTTCTTT. It encodes CASSLNSGASRAFF.

This clone was found a few times. The rearrangement links TRBV10-2 to TRBJ1-5; D is perhaps TRBD1 (5 bases). The CDR3 covers 14 residues. Germline CDR1 is WSHSY and CDR2 is SAAADI. The germline V and J ends were trimmed by 3 bases and 3 bases, with 9 bases remaining between them. This chain's CDR3 is CASSDRQLNQPQHF. The CDR3 DNA reads as TGCGCCAGCAGTGATAGACAGCTCAATCAGCCCCAGCATTTT.

The rearrangement joins TRBV2 to TRBJ2-1; TRBD2 matches at 7 bases. Germline trimming cut 10 bases from V and 0 bases from J; bases unmatched to any gene: 15. Germline CDR1 is SNHLY and CDR2 is FYNNEI. This CDR3 has 17 residues. As DNA, the CDR3 is TGTGCCAATACTATAAGCGGGACTCTTAACTCCTACAATGAGCAGTTCTTC. It specifies CANTISGTLNSYNEQFF.

The V call is TRBV5-1, the J call TRBJ2-7; 15 bases agree with TRBD2. CDR1 and CDR2 from the germline V gene are SGHRS and YFSETQ. V lost 6 bases to trimming and J lost 7 bases; unmatched junction nucleotides: 14. The CDR3 is 17 residues long. The CDR3 DNA sequence: TGCGCCAGCAAACCTCCCGGGACTAGCGGGAGGATGGAAGAGCAGTACTTC. Translated, it gives CASKPPGTSGRMEEQYF.

The chain carries TRBV19 and TRBJ1-4; 10 bases are shared with TRBD1. Germline-derived CDR1 and CDR2 are LNHDA and SQIVND (reference sequence). This CDR3 comprises 15 residues. With 7 bases clipped from V and 5 bases from J, the junction kept 7 bases outside the gene matches. CDR3 nucleotide sequence: TGTGCCAGTACGCTCCCGGGACAGGGGAATGAAAAACTGTTTTTT. Its translation is CASTLPGQGNEKLFF.

The chain links TRBV4-3 to TRBJ2-1, with TRBD2 identical over 7 bases. CDR1 LGHNA and CDR2 YSLEER come from the germline V gene. The CDR3 contains 16 residues. V lost 0 bases, J lost 4 bases, and 6 bases stayed unmatched. CDR3 bases: TGCGCCAGCAGCCAAGATACCCTAGCGGAATACAATGAGCAGTTCTTC. Translation gives CASSQDTLAEYNEQFF.

The chain uses TRBV6-2 or TRBV6-3 and TRBJ1-5, with a weak D call TRBD1 (6 bases). This CDR3 contains 16 residues. The germline gives CDR1 MNHEY, CDR2 SVGEGT. V lost 7 bases and J lost 2, with 18 bases in between. The CDR3 sequence: CASTPAGAGGNQPQHF. The CDR3 nucleotides read TGTGCCAGCACCCCAGCGGGGGCTGGAGGCAATCAGCCCCAGCATTTT.

V gene TRBV7-9 combines with J gene TRBJ1-2; 9 bases map to TRBD1. Germline assignment: CDR1 SEHNR and CDR2 FQNEAQ (reference sequence). The length of the CDR3 is 17 residues. After removal of 5 bases from V and 5 bases from J, the junction contained 15 bases not matched to a gene. The CDR3 loop reads CASSQNPTGTGRYGYTF. For the CDR3, the DNA is TGTGCCAGCAGCCAGAACCCGACCGGGACAGGGAGGTATGGCTACACCTTC.

CDR3 residues: CASSQDFRGREQYF. The CDR3, as DNA: TGTGCCAGCAGCCAAGATTTCAGGGGGCGCGAGCAGTACTTC. The chain uses TRBV3-1 (or the pseudogene TRBV3-2) and TRBJ2-7; 8 nucleotides match TRBD1. The V and J ends lost 0 bases and 6 bases, in that order; junction bases with no gene match: 4. The CDR3 has 14 amino acids. CDR1 LGHDT and CDR2 YNNKEL come from the germline V gene (reference sequence).

The chain joins TRBV5-5 to TRBJ1-2; D is possibly TRBD1 (5 bases). CDR3 size: 15 residues. CDR1 SGHKS and CDR2 YYEKEE come from the germline V gene (reference sequence). V lost 4 bases, J lost 4 bases, and 17 bases lay in between. CDR3 in amino acids: CASSPNGAVPYGYTF. The CDR3 coding sequence is TGTGCCAGCAGCCCGAATGGGGCCGTGCCCTATGGCTACACCTTC.

This rearrangement joins TRBV6-8 to TRBJ1-6, with D tentatively TRBD1 (6 bases). CDR3 size: 15 residues. Per germline, CDR1 MNHGY and CDR2 SAAAGT. V shed 5 bases and J shed 9 bases, with 17 bases lying between them. CDR3: CASSQQGECSSPLHF. Here the CDR3 DNA reads TGTGCCAGCAGTCAACAGGGCGAGTGCAGTTCACCCCTCCACTTT.

The chain has TRBV27 and TRBJ2-7, with 8 bases lining up with TRBD2. The length of the CDR3 is 15 residues. The germline V gene encodes CDR1 MNHEY and CDR2 SMNVEV (reference sequence). V lost 2 bases and J lost 3; bases outside the gene matches: 6. This CDR3 is CASSLGAGGSYEQYF. In DNA form, the CDR3 reads TGTGCCAGCAGTTTAGGGGCGGGAGGAAGCTACGAGCAGTACTTC.

The chain employs TRBV6-1 and TRBJ2-5, with 8 bases identical to TRBD1. The CDR3 contains 14 residues. V lost 3 bases to trimming and J lost 7 bases; unmatched junction nucleotides: 7. Germline loops: CDR1 MNHNS, CDR2 SASEGT. In nucleotides, the CDR3 is TGTGCCAGCAGTGATCCGGACAGGGTAATGACCCAGTACTTC. This sequence encodes CASSDPDRVMTQYF.

The genes are TRBV6-2 or TRBV6-3 and TRBJ2-2, with TRBD1 identical over 7 bases. The CDR3 is 16 residues long. Germline CDR1 is MNHEY and CDR2 is SVGEGT. V trimming: 2 bases; J trimming: 3 bases; junction bases outside the gene matches: 6. The CDR3 nucleotides are TGTGCCAGCAGTTACGCGACAGGGTTAGACACCGGGGAGCTGTTTTTT. Protein sequence: CASSYATGLDTGELFF.

The chain couples TRBV7-8 to TRBJ1-1, with 7 bases aligning to TRBD1. Germline V gene sequence: CDR1 SGHVS, CDR2 FQNEAQ. There are 15 residues in the CDR3. Germline trimming cut 0 bases from V and 4 bases from J; bases unmatched to any gene: 5. The CDR3 DNA sequence: TGTGCCAGCAGCTTAGCGACAGGGTCGGGCACTGAAGCTTTCTTT. Translating gives CASSLATGSGTEAFF.

The rearrangement joins TRBV7-3 to TRBJ1-3, with TRBD1 matching 8 bases. Germline CDR1 SGHTA, CDR2 FQGTGA. The CDR3 length is 14 residues. After removal of 5 bases from V and 3 bases from J, the junction contained 3 bases not matched to a gene. In DNA form, the CDR3 reads TGTGCCAGCAGCGAGACAGGGGTTGGAAACACCATATATTTT. This codes for CASSETGVGNTIYF.

The chain employs TRBV7-2 and TRBJ1-5; 8 nucleotides match TRBD1. V lost 5 bases to trimming and J lost 4 bases; unmatched junction nucleotides: 1. The germline V gene has CDR1 SGHTA and CDR2 FQGNSA. The CDR3 runs 13 residues. The CDR3 spells CASSGQGNQPQHF. As DNA, the CDR3 is TGTGCCAGCAGCGGACAGGGAAATCAGCCCCAGCATTTT.

A few counts support this clone. The V call is TRBV28, the J call TRBJ1-1, with D unclear. V was cut by 2 bases and J by 2 bases, with 15 bases left in between. This CDR3 has 16 residues. The germline V gene encodes CDR1 MDHEN and CDR2 SYDVKM. CDR3 loop: CASSLEGRSGNTEAFF. CDR3 bases: TGTGCCAGCAGTTTAGAGGGTAGGAGCGGAAACACTGAAGCTTTCTTT.

In nucleotides, the CDR3 is TGTGCTAGTGGTTTGGGGGACAGGGCGAACGATGAGCAGTTCTTC. This sequence encodes CASGLGDRANDEQFF. The rearrangement uses TRBV12-5 and TRBJ2-1, with 9 bases lining up with TRBD1. The CDR3 runs to 15 residues. J was trimmed by 8 bases and V by 1 base; bases with no gene match: 6. Germline values: CDR1 LGHNT, CDR2 FRNRAP. Using reference TRBV12-5 and TRBJ2-1 for the parts outside the CDR3, the full variable domain is DARVTQTPRHKVTEMGQEVTMRCQPILGHNTVFWYRQTMMQGLELLAYFRNRAPLDDSGMPKDRFSAEMPDATLATLKIQPSEPRDSAVYFCASGLGDRANDEQFFGPGTRLTVL.

The V gene is TRBV28, the J gene TRBJ2-1; possibly TRBD2 for D (5 bases). V dropped 4 bases and J dropped 7 bases, with 23 bases sitting between them. Germline-derived CDR1 and CDR2 are MDHEN and SYDVKM. The CDR3 runs to 17 residues. The CDR3 nucleotides read TGTGCCAGCAGTTCACCCCGCCGATCTTCTAGCCCTAATGAGCAGTTCTTC. Residues: CASSSPRRSSSPNEQFF.

The chain recombines TRBV28 with TRBJ2-6, with TRBD1 identical over 9 bases. The CDR3 sequence is 17 residues long. The junction had 7 bases not matched to a gene; V was cut back by 5 bases and J by 2 bases. In germline, CDR1 is MDHEN, CDR2 SYDVKM. DNA for the CDR3: TGTGCCAGCAGTATACTACAGGGGGCGACTGGGGCCAACGTCCTGACTTTC. Residues: CASSILQGATGANVLTF.

The J gene is TRBJ1-2, the V gene TRBV5-6, with a possible D match to TRBD1 (6 bases). The V and J ends lost 3 bases and 5 bases respectively, with 11 bases between them. Germline V gene sequence: CDR1 SGHDT, CDR2 YYEEEE. The CDR3 sequence is 13 residues long. Written as DNA, the CDR3 is TGTGCCAGCAGCTCACAGGGAGAGTATGGCTACACCTTC. It translates to CASSSQGEYGYTF.

The genes are TRBV11-2 and TRBJ2-3; 13 bases are shared with TRBD2. Unmatched junction bases numbered 5, after V lost 5 bases and J lost 0 bases. The CDR3 length is 17 residues. Germline lookup yields CDR1 SGHAT and CDR2 FQNNGV. The CDR3, as DNA: TGTGCCAGCAGCCCAGGGACTAGCGGGACTAGCACAGATACGCAGTATTTT. The encoded protein is CASSPGTSGTSTDTQYF. Full variable domain (rest looked up from reference TRBV11-2 and TRBJ2-3): EAGVAQSPRYKIIEKRQSVAFWCNPISGHATLYWYQQILGQGPKLLIQFQNNGVVDDSQLPKDRFSAERLKGVDSTLKIQPAKLEDSAVYLCASSPGTSGTSTDTQYFGPGTRLTVL.

The genes are TRBV7-6 and TRBJ2-2; 12 bases are shared with TRBD2. V was clipped by 5 bases and J by 6 bases; unmatched bases: 13. CDR3 length equals 18 residues. Germline CDR1 and CDR2: SGHVS and FNYEAQ. The CDR3 nucleotides read TGTGCCAGCAGCGCAGACCCGACTAGCGGGAGTCGGGCCGGGGAGCTGTTTTTT. The encoded protein is CASSADPTSGSRAGELFF.

The chain couples TRBV6-5 to TRBJ1-2, with 7 bases matching TRBD1. With 2 bases clipped from V and 0 bases from J, the junction kept 6 bases outside the gene matches. Germline V gene data show CDR1 as MNHEY and CDR2 as SVGAGI. This CDR3 contains 16 residues. The CDR3 DNA reads as TGTGCCAGCAGTTACCACAGACAGGGCCCTAACTATGGCTACACCTTC. Translation gives CASSYHRQGPNYGYTF.

The V call is TRBV27, the J call TRBJ2-7; 8 positions agree with TRBD1. The CDR3 sequence is 19 residues long. Germline V gene lookup returns CDR1 MNHEY and CDR2 SMNVEV (reference sequence). With V trimmed by 6 bases and J by 4 bases, 23 bases remained unmatched. In nucleotides, the CDR3 is TGTGCCAGCAGAACCCCGAGAAAGGACAGGGCAAGCTATATGTACGAGCAGTACTTC. Translated, it gives CASRTPRKDRASYMYEQYF.